This passage covers 29 T cell receptor beta chains from one sample sequenced in a study of T cell changes during pregnancy in multiple sclerosis. Libraries were prepared by immunoSEQ multiplex PCR; TCRdb keeps only in-frame clonotypes and omits some of them. Of some 69,000 clones detected, 90% appear once; the ten largest clones hold roughly 2.2%. The input for sequencing was peripheral blood, taken in the second trimester of pregnancy. Receptors originate from a female donor in good health, enrolled as a control in a pregnancy study.

J is TRBJ1-5 and V is TRBV12-5, with 10 bases that match TRBD1. The V gene's germline CDR1 is LGHNT and CDR2 FRNRAP. Trimming at V came to 11 bases and at J to 2 bases, leaving 9 bases not matched to a gene. This CDR3 has 15 amino acids. DNA for the CDR3: TGTGCTGGAGGGACAGGGGAAATTGGCAATCAGCCCCAGCATTTT. This gives the protein CAGGTGEIGNQPQHF. Full variable domain (outside the CDR3, taken from reference TRBV12-5 and TRBJ1-5): DARVTQTPRHKVTEMGQEVTMRCQPILGHNTVFWYRQTMMQGLELLAYFRNRAPLDDSGMPKDRFSAEMPDATLATLKIQPSEPRDSAVYFCAGGTGEIGNQPQHFGDGTRLSIL.

V gene TRBV9 combines with J gene TRBJ1-5; 7 bases map to TRBD1. Germline values: CDR1 SGDLS, CDR2 YYNGEE. Trimming at V came to 4 bases and at J to 4 bases, leaving 5 bases not matched to a gene. The CDR3 is 14 amino acids. The CDR3 region is CASSPTGVNQPQHF. CDR3 coding DNA: TGTGCCAGCAGCCCTACAGGGGTGAATCAGCCCCAGCATTTT.

CDR3 in amino acids: CASSVFSDREVSYNEQFF. DNA for the CDR3: TGTGCCAGCAGCGTATTCTCCGACAGGGAAGTCTCCTACAATGAGCAGTTCTTC. The V and J genes are TRBV9 and TRBJ2-1, with 7 bases fitting TRBD1. The J segment lost 0 bases and the V segment lost 1 base, leaving 10 bases of the junction unmatched. The CDR3 runs 18 residues. From germline, CDR1 is SGDLS and CDR2 YYNGEE.

The gene calls are TRBV5-3 and TRBJ1-5; TRBD1 is a possible D gene (6 bases). TRBV5-3 is reported as an ORF; its role is uncertain. This CDR3 has 17 amino acids. Trimming pared 4 bases from V and 5 bases from J, leaving 22 bases between. CDR3 loop: CARSLRSADSRHQPQHF. The CDR3 bases are TGTGCCAGAAGCCTTAGGTCGGCGGACAGCCGCCATCAGCCCCAGCATTTT.

The chain recombines TRBV28 with TRBJ2-7; D is possibly TRBD1 (6 bases). V lost 6 bases to trimming and J lost 1 base, with 10 bases between them. The CDR3 sequence is 13 residues long. Germline V gene lookup returns CDR1 MDHEN and CDR2 SYDVKM. The CDR3 here is CASSSGQSYEQYF. The CDR3 bases are TGTGCCAGCAGCTCAGGACAGTCCTACGAGCAGTACTTC.

The rearrangement links TRBV6-4 to TRBJ2-3, with D possibly being TRBD2 (8 bases). Germline CDR1 is MRHNA and CDR2 is SNTAGT. The CDR3 has 15 residues. V lost 3 bases and J lost 5, with 15 bases in between. CDR3 loop: CASSEKAGDRDTQYF. The CDR3 DNA follows: TGTGCCAGCAGTGAAAAAGCGGGGGACAGAGATACGCAGTATTTT.

The genes are TRBV2 and TRBJ2-2; tentatively, D is TRBD2 (6 bases). CDR3 length: 13 amino acids. Trimming removed 3 bases from V and 8 bases from J, with 10 bases in between. Germline CDR1 is SNHLY and CDR2 is FYNNEI. This CDR3 reads CASSDLATGELFF. For the CDR3, the DNA is TGTGCCAGCAGTGACCTAGCGACTGGGGAGCTGTTTTTT.

V gene TRBV28 combines with J gene TRBJ2-1; D might be TRBD2 (5 bases). The germline CDR1 and CDR2 sequences are MDHEN and SYDVKM. Trimming stripped 3 bases from V and 5 bases from J, with 23 bases between. This CDR3 is 18 amino acids long. CDR3 loop: CASSFSAFRDLTDNEQFF. Written as DNA, the CDR3 is TGTGCCAGCAGTTTTTCTGCTTTTCGGGATCTTACCGACAATGAGCAGTTCTTC.

The chain links TRBV14 to TRBJ2-5; 7 bases agree with TRBD2. V was clipped by 4 bases and J by 5 bases; unmatched bases: 4. Germline V gene sequence: CDR1 SGHDN, CDR2 FVKESK. This CDR3 comprises 13 residues. The CDR3 region is CASSLGTTETQYF. In nucleotides, the CDR3 is TGTGCCAGCAGCCTGGGGACTACTGAGACCCAGTACTTC.

The chain is built from TRBV29-1 and TRBJ2-7; D possibly corresponds to TRBD2 (7 bases). The ends were cut back, 4 bases at V and 7 bases at J, with 14 bases in the middle. Germline V gene data show CDR1 as SQVTM and CDR2 as ANQGSEA. This CDR3 comprises 12 residues. CDR3 region: CSVGDGGREQYF. The CDR3 region has the DNA TGCAGCGTTGGTGACGGGGGGCGGGAGCAGTACTTC.

This rearrangement joins TRBV19 to TRBJ1-1; no definite D call. The V end was cut by 3 bases, the J end by 8 bases, with 13 bases between. CDR1 is LNHDA and CDR2 is SQIVND in the germline V gene (reference sequence). This CDR3 is built from 13 residues. DNA for the CDR3: TGTGCCAGTAGTATGGCCAGGACTCTGGAAGCTTTCTTT. This translates into CASSMARTLEAFF. Drawing the rest from reference TRBV19 and TRBJ1-1, the complete variable domain is DGGITQSPKYLFRKEGQNVTLSCEQNLNHDAMYWYRQDPGQGLRLIYYSQIVNDFQKGDIAEGYSVSREKKESFPLTVTSAQKNPTAFYLCASSMARTLEAFFGQGTRLTVV.

This sequence joins TRBV10-3 and TRBJ1-2; D is possibly TRBD1 (5 bases). V lost 3 bases and J lost 4, with 18 bases in between. In germline, CDR1 is ENHRY, CDR2 SYGVKD. The CDR3 contains 16 residues. The CDR3 loop is CAISDYRQPTLYGYTF. Here the CDR3 DNA reads TGTGCCATCAGTGATTATAGACAGCCGACCCTCTATGGCTACACCTTC.

V is TRBV15 and J is TRBJ2-3, with 8 positions matching TRBD2. Germline values: CDR1 LNHNV, CDR2 YYDKDF (reference sequence). J gave up 6 bases and V 9 bases, and 11 bases lay outside the gene matches. This CDR3 region has 14 residues. The CDR3 protein is CATTAGAGWDTQYF. CDR3 bases: TGTGCCACTACAGCGGGGGCAGGGTGGGATACGCAGTATTTT.

The chain joins TRBV27 to TRBJ2-4; D unresolved. Trimming pared 4 bases from V and 0 bases from J, leaving 4 bases between. This CDR3 is built from 13 residues. The germline gives CDR1 MNHEY, CDR2 SMNVEV (reference sequence). CDR3 bases: TGTGCCAGCAGTTCGGGAGCCAAAAACATTCAGTACTTC. Translating it yields CASSSGAKNIQYF.

V usage is TRBV5-1 and J usage is TRBJ2-7; D might be TRBD1 (6 bases). This CDR3 region has 18 residues. Germline CDR1 reads SGHRS; CDR2 reads YFSETQ. Trimming stripped 0 bases from V and 3 bases from J, with 22 bases between. CDR3 DNA: TGCGCCAGCAGCTTGGCCTTTGAGGGTGGGCAGGGGATCTACGAGCAGTACTTC. This sequence encodes CASSLAFEGGQGIYEQYF.

The chain is built from TRBV27 and TRBJ2-7, with TRBD1 matching 8 bases. Looked up from germline, CDR1 is MNHEY and CDR2 is SMNVEV (reference sequence). Unmatched junction bases numbered 2, after V lost 2 bases and J lost 2 bases. The CDR3 is made up of 14 amino acids. CDR3 protein: CASSLQQGAYEQYF. The CDR3 DNA reads as TGTGCCAGCAGTTTACAACAGGGGGCCTACGAGCAGTACTTC.

This chain joins TRBV19 and TRBJ1-4; the match to TRBD1 covers 8 bases. The germline V gene has CDR1 LNHDA and CDR2 SQIVND (reference sequence). The CDR3 sequence is 15 residues long. With V trimmed by 4 bases and J by 8 bases, 9 bases remained unmatched. The CDR3 nucleotides read TGTGCCAGTAGTACCGGCAGCAGGGGGCAGGAAAAACTGTTTTTT. Residues: CASSTGSRGQEKLFF.

The J gene is TRBJ2-3, the V gene TRBV19, with D uncertain. Germline loops: CDR1 LNHDA, CDR2 SQIVND (reference sequence). Trimming shortened V by 5 bases and J by 2 bases, and 11 bases separated the two germline ends. The CDR3 runs 14 residues. The DNA for the CDR3 is TGTGCCAGTAGTCCCCCCCTTTCCACAGATACGCAGTATTTT. This gives the protein CASSPPLSTDTQYF.

The V and J genes are TRBV6-6 and TRBJ1-4, with 7 positions matching TRBD1. Germline V gene data show CDR1 as MNHNY and CDR2 as SVGAGI (reference sequence). The junction had 5 bases not matched to a gene; V was cut back by 2 bases and J by 11 bases. This CDR3 is built from 13 residues. The CDR3 sequence: CASSYEAGGKLFF. In nucleotides, the CDR3 is TGTGCCAGCAGTTACGAGGCAGGGGGGAAACTGTTTTTT.

V and J are TRBV4-1 and TRBJ2-7; D may be TRBD1 (6 bases). Deletions cut 5 bases from V and 6 bases from J, with 20 bases between. The CDR3 runs to 15 residues. CDR1 and CDR2 from the germline V gene are MGHRA and YSYEKL. CDR3 sequence: CASSETFGTPSEQYF. The CDR3, as DNA: TGCGCCAGCAGCGAAACCTTTGGGACACCCTCCGAGCAGTACTTC.

This clone occurred a few times. The chain recombines TRBV27 with TRBJ1-1; D not certain. Germline CDR1 and CDR2: MNHEY and SMNVEV (reference sequence). The V and J ends lost 8 bases and 6 bases respectively, with 22 bases between them. CDR3 length: 15 residues. In DNA, the CDR3 is TGTGCCAGCCGCCATTCGGGAAAGGTCAGCCCTGAAGCTTTCTTT. It translates to CASRHSGKVSPEAFF.

This clone was seen only once. This chain uses TRBV19 with TRBJ2-1; 10 positions match TRBD2. This CDR3 has 15 amino acids. Germline CDR1 is LNHDA and CDR2 is SQIVND (reference sequence). The trim removed 5 bases at V and 1 base at J, leaving 2 bases unmatched. The CDR3 region has the DNA TGTGCCAGTAGTCTAGCGGGAGAATCCTACAATGAGCAGTTCTTC. Translating it yields CASSLAGESYNEQFF.

This clone was counted a single time. The chain uses TRBV27 and TRBJ1-3; possible D gene TRBD1, 5 bases. This CDR3 is built from 15 residues. V lost 3 bases and J 0 bases, leaving 9 bases between the germline ends. The V gene's germline CDR1 is MNHEY and CDR2 SMNVEV (reference sequence). The CDR3 DNA is TGTGCCAGCAGTTTTACAGGCCTCTCTGGAAACACCATATATTTT. This encodes CASSFTGLSGNTIYF.

This clone was counted once. The gene calls are TRBV2 and TRBJ2-7; 7 nucleotides match TRBD1. CDR3 size: 11 residues. Germline V gene data show CDR1 as SNHLY and CDR2 as FYNNEI. This CDR3 reads CADRTGYEQYF. The CDR3 nucleotides read TGTGCAGACAGGACAGGATACGAGCAGTACTTC.

The V call is TRBV28, the J call TRBJ1-2; 11 bases line up with TRBD1. Trimming took 5 bases from V and 4 from J; bases not matched to a gene: 6. The CDR3 spans 15 residues. Germline V gene sequence: CDR1 MDHEN, CDR2 SYDVKM. In DNA form, the CDR3 reads TGTGCCAGCAGTCATTCGGGACAGGGGGTCTATGGCTACACCTTC. Translating gives CASSHSGQGVYGYTF.

In the case of this clone: Different DNA sequences within this sample yield the same CDR3. The genes are TRBV7-8 and TRBJ2-5; D not certain. The V end lost 5 bases, the J end lost 4 bases, and 5 bases lay between the germline ends. Germline CDR1 is SGHVS and CDR2 is FQNEAQ. This CDR3 is 11 amino acids long. CDR3: CASSPGETQYF. CDR3 coding DNA: TGTGCCAGCAGCCCCGGAGAGACCCAGTACTTC.

This chain joins TRBV18 and TRBJ1-2, with 8 bases identical to TRBD1. Germline lookup yields CDR1 KGHSH and CDR2 LQKENI. With V trimmed by 6 bases and J by 6 bases, 15 bases remained unmatched. CDR3 length: 16 residues. For the CDR3, the DNA is TGTGCCAGCTCCCTCAACGGTCAGGGGGCCGGGAATGGCTACACCTTC. Its translation is CASSLNGQGAGNGYTF.

The V gene is TRBV28, the J gene TRBJ1-5; D is perhaps TRBD1 (5 bases). The germline CDR1 and CDR2 sequences are MDHEN and SYDVKM. Deletions cut 2 bases from V and 11 bases from J, with 13 bases between. CDR3 length equals 13 residues. CDR3 protein: CASSLLDRGAQHF. CDR3 nucleotide sequence: TGTGCCAGCAGTTTACTCGATCGGGGGGCCCAGCATTTT. The full variable domain, rest sourced from reference TRBV28 and TRBJ1-5, is DVKVTQSSRYLVKRTGEKVFLECVQDMDHENMFWYRQDPGLGLRLIYFSYDVKMKEKGDIPEGYSVSREKKERFSLILESASTNQTSMYLCASSLLDRGAQHFGDGTRLSIL.

This chain uses TRBV21-1 with TRBJ1-2; whether TRBD1, the table's D call, matches the DNA was not checked. TRBV21-1 is a listed pseudogene. The CDR3 has 13 residues. This CDR3 reads CASTDRQPYGYTF. CDR3 coding DNA: TGTGCCAGCACCGACAGACAACCCTATGGCTACACCTTC.